Included here is one T cell receptor beta chain sequence, with context. The data stem from a study of blood T cell repertoires in COVID-19. About the research overall: Acute-phase and convalescent COVID-19 samples originated in the United States, Italy and Spain. PBMCs, B-cell-depleted T cells, or T cells provided the cDNA or gDNA that made up the material.

As handled by the study authors: It was from reference gene primer amplification that nucleated cell counts were estimated. Only in-frame clones appear in the TCRdb table, and some are missing; sequencing was by immunoSEQ multiplex PCR. The D gene and trimming were derived from the DNA, and the V and J assignments and clone size from that table. The sample lists 290,000 or so clones; approximately 93% were seen once. CDR1 is SGDLS and CDR2 is YYNGEE in the germline V gene. Germline trimming cut 7 bases from V and 4 bases from J; bases unmatched to any gene: 7. The CDR3 runs to 15 residues. This TCR derives from a woman aged 30 to 39 with COVID-19, enrolled during active disease. The genes are TRBV9 and TRBJ2-1; 11 bases agree with TRBD2. Sequences were obtained from peripheral blood. The chain's CDR3 is CASGSTSGGYNEQFF. The CDR3 DNA reads TGTGCCAGCGGATCAACTAGCGGGGGATACAATGAGCAGTTCTTC.